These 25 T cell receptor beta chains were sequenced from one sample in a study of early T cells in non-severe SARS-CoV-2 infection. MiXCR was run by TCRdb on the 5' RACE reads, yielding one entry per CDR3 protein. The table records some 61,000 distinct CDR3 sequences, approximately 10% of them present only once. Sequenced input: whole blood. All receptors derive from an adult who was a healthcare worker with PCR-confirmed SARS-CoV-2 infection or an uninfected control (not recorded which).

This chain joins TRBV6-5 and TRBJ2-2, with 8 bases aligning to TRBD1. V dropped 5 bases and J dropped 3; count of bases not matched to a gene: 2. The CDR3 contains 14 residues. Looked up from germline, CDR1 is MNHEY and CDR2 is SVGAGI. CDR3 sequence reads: CASSQGAYTGELFF. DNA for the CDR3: TGTGCCAGCAGTCAGGGGGCATACACCGGGGAGCTGTTTTTT.

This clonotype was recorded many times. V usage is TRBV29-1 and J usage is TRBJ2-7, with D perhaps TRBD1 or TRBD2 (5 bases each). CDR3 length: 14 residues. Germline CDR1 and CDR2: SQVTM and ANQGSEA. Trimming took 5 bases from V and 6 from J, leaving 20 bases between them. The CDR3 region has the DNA TGCAGCGTTTCGGGGACCGGCACCCCGGTCGAGCAGTACTTC. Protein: CSVSGTGTPVEQYF.

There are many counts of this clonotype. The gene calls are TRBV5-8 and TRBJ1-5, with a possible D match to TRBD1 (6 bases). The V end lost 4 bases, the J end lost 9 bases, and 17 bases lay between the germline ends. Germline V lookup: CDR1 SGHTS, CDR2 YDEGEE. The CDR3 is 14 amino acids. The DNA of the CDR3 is TGTGCCAGCAGCCCCCGGATACAGGGAGGGCCCCAGCATTTT. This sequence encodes CASSPRIQGGPQHF.

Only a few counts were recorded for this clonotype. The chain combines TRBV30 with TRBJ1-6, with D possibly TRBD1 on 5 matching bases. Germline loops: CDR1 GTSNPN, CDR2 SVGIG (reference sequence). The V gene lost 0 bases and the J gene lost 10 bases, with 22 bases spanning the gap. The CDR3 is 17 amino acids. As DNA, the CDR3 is TGTGCCTGGAGTGTAGAGGCGGGACCCTCAACTAGATCACCCCTCCACTTT. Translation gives CAWSVEAGPSTRSPLHF. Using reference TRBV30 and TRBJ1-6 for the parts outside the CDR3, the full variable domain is SQTIHQWPATLVQPVGSPLSLECTVEGTSNPNLYWYRQAAGRGLQLLFYSVGIGQISSEVPQNLSASRPQDRQFILSSKKLLLSDSGFYLCAWSVEAGPSTRSPLHFGNGTRLTVT.

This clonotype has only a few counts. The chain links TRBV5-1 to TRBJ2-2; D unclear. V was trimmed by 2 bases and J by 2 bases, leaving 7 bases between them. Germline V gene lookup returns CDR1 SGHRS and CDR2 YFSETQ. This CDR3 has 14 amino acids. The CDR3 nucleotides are TGCGCCAGCAGCTTAACAGCAAACACCGGGGAGCTGTTTTTT. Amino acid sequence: CASSLTANTGELFF.

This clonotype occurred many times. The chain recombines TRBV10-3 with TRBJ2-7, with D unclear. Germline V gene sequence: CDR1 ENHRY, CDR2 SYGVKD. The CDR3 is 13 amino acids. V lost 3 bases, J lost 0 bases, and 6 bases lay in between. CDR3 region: CAISDGVSYEQYF. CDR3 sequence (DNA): TGTGCCATCAGTGACGGAGTCTCCTACGAGCAGTACTTC.

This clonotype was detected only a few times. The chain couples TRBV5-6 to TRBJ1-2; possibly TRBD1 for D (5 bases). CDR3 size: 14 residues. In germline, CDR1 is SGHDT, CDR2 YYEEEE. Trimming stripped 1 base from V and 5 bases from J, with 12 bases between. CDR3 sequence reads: CASSLRDGSYGYTF. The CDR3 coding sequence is TGTGCCAGCAGCTTGCGGGACGGATCTTATGGCTACACCTTC.

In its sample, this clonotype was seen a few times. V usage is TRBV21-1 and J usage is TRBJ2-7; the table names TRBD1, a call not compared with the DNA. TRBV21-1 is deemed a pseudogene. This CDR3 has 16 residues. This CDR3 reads CASSKVVGTASYEQYF. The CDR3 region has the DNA TGTGCCAGCAGCAAAGTAGTTGGGACGGCCTCCTACGAGCAGTACTTC.

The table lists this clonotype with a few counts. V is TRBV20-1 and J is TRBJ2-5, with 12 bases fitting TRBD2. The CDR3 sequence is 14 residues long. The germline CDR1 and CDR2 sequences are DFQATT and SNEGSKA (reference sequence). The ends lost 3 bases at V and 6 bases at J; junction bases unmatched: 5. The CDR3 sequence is CSASPTSGGKTQYF. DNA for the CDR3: TGCAGTGCTAGCCCGACTAGCGGGGGCAAGACCCAGTACTTC.

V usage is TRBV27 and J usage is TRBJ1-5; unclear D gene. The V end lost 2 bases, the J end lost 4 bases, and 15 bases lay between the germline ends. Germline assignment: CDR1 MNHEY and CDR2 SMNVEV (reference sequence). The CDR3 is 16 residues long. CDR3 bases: TGTGCCAGCAGTTTAATCGGCCGGGGTTGGAATCAGCCCCAGCATTTT. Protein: CASSLIGRGWNQPQHF.

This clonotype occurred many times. In DNA form, the CDR3 reads TGCAGTGCGCGGACAGGGGGTATTTACGAGCAGTACTTC. It is translated as CSARTGGIYEQYF. The gene calls are TRBV20-1 and TRBJ2-7, with 10 bases that match TRBD1. The CDR3 contains 13 residues. Unmatched junction bases numbered 6, after V lost 6 bases and J lost 4 bases. The germline gives CDR1 DFQATT, CDR2 SNEGSKA (reference sequence).

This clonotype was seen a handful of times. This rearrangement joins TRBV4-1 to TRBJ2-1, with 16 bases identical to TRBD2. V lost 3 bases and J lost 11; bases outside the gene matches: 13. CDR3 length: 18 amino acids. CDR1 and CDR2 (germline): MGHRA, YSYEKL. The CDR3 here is CASSQGLAGGAFRSKQFF. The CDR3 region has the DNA TGCGCCAGCAGCCAGGGACTAGCGGGGGGGGCTTTTAGATCGAAGCAGTTCTTC.

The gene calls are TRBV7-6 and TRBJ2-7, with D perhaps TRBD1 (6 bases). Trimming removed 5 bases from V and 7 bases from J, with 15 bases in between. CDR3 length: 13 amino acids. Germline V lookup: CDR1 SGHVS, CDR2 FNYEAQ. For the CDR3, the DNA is TGTGCCAGCAGCCCAGGGGAGACTCGGGAGCAGTACTTC. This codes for CASSPGETREQYF.

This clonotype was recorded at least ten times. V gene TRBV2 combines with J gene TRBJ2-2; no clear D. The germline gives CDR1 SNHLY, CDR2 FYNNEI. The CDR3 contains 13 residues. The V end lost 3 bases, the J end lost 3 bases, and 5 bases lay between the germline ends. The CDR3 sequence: CASSETYTGELFF. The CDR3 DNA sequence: TGTGCCAGCAGTGAGACCTACACCGGGGAGCTGTTTTTT.

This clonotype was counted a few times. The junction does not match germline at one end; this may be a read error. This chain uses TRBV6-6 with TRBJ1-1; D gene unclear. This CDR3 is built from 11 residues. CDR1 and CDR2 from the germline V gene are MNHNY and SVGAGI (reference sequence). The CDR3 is CASSMKTEAFF. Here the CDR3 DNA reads TGTGCCAGCAGTATGAAGACTGAAGCTTTCTTT.

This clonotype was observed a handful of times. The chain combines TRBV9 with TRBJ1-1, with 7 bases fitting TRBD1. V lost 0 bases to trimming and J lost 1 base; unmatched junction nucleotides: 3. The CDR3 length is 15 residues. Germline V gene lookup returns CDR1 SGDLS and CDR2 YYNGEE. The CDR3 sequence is CASSVGGTANTEAFF. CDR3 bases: TGTGCCAGCAGCGTAGGAGGGACAGCGAACACTGAAGCTTTCTTT. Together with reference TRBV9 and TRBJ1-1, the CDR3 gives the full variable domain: DSGVTQTPKHLITATGQRVTLRCSPRSGDLSVYWYQQSLDQGLQFLIQYYNGEERAKGNILERFSAQQFPDLHSELNLSSLELGDSALYFCASSVGGTANTEAFFGQGTRLTVV.

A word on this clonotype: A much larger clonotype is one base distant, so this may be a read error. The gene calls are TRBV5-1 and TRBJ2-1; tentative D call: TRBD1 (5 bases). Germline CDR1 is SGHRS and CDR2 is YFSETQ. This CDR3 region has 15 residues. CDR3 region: CASSLGTPSFNEQFF. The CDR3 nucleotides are TGCGCCAGCAGCTTGGGGACACCGTCCTTCAATGAGCAGTTCTTC.

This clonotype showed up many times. The CDR3 spells CSARSGGQTQYF. CDR3 DNA sequence: TGCAGTGCCCGGAGTGGAGGACAGACCCAGTACTTC. This rearrangement joins TRBV20-1 to TRBJ2-5, with a tentative D call TRBD2 (5 bases). The CDR3 loop spans 12 amino acids. With 6 bases removed from V and 6 bases from J, the gap between germline ends came to 14 bases. The V gene's germline CDR1 is DFQATT and CDR2 SNEGSKA (reference sequence).

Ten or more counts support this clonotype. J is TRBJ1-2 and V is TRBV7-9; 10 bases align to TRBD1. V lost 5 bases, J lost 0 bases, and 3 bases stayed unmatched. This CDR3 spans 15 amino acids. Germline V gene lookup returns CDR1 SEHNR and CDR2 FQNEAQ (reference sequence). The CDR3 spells CASSRTGGSNYGYTF. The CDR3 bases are TGTGCCAGCAGCAGGACAGGGGGATCTAACTATGGCTACACCTTC.

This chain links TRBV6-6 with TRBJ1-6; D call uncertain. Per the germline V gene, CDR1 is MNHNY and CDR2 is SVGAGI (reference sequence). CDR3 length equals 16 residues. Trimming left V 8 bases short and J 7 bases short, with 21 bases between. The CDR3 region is CASRYDLGRPNSPLHF. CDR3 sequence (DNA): TGTGCCAGCCGATATGACCTGGGTCGTCCCAATTCACCCCTCCACTTT.

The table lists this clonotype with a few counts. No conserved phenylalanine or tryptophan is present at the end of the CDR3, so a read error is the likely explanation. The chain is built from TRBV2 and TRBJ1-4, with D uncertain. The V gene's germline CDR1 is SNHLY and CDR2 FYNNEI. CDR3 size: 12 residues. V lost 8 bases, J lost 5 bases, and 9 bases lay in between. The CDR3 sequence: CASRVSNEKLFL. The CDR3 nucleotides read TGTGCCAGCCGGGTTTCGAATGAAAAACTGTTTCTT.

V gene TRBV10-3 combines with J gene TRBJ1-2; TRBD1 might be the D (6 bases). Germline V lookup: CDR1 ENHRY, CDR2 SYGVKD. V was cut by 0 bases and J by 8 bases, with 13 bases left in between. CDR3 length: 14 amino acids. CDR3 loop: CAISESDGGKGYTF. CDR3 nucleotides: TGTGCCATCAGTGAGTCAGACGGGGGCAAAGGCTACACCTTC.

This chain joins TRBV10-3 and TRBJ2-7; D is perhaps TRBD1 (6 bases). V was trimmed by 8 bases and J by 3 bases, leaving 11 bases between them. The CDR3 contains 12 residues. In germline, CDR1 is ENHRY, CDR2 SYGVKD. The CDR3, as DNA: TGTGCCATCGGCGAACAGGGCTACGAGCAGTACTTC. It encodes CAIGEQGYEQYF.

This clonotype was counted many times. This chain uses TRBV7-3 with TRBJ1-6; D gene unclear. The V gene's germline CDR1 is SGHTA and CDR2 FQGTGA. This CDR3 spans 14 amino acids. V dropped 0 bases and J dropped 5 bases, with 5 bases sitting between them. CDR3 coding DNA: TGTGCCAGCAGCTTAACAGGGAATAATTCACCCCTCCACTTT. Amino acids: CASSLTGNNSPLHF.

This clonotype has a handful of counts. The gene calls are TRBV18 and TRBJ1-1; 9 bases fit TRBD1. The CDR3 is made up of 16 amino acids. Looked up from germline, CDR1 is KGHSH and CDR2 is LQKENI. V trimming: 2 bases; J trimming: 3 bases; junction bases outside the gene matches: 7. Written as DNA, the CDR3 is TGTGCCAGCTCACCAGGCCTGGGACAGGGTGACACTGAAGCTTTCTTT. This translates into CASSPGLGQGDTEAFF. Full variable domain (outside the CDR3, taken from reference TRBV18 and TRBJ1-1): NAGVMQNPRHLVRRRGQEARLRCSPMKGHSHVYWYRQLPEEGLKFMVYLQKENIIDESGMPKERFSAEFPKEGPSILRIQQVVRGDSAAYFCASSPGLGQGDTEAFFGQGTRLTVV.